The clone carrying this T cell receptor beta chain has a count of ten or more. No antigen is known for it. The people who gave samples were healthy Caucasians from Russia, aged roughly 6 to 100. This record belongs to a study of blood T cells in healthy people across ages. Germline V gene data show CDR1 as SGHTA and CDR2 as FQGNSA. The CDR3 loop spans 17 amino acids. Germline trimming cut 5 bases from V and 1 base from J; bases unmatched to any gene: 8. A J-beta primer mix and a sample-barcoded 5' primer were used in a second PCR of about 7 to 12 cycles. TCRdb analysed the 5' RACE reads with MiXCR anew, one entry per CDR3 protein. The data contain 870,000 or so distinct CDR3 sequences, 29% of them seen just once; the ten biggest clones take up approximately 15%. Notes on the study in general: Roughly linearly, TCR beta diversity per million T cells fell as age increased. The donors' CMV status was not determined, possibly confounding changes in expanded clonotypes.

Sequencing was done on a sample of blood. This sequence originates from a woman at least 80 years old in good health. The chain employs TRBV7-2 and TRBJ1-5; TRBD1 agrees at 10 bases. CDR3 in DNA: TGTGCCAGCAGCCCCGGGACAGGGGTCCGGAGCAATCAGCCCCAGCATTTT. It specifies CASSPGTGVRSNQPQHF.